Included here is one T cell receptor (beta chain) sequence, with context. The antigen is undetermined. V lost 4 bases and J lost 3, with 14 bases in between. This CDR3 contains 15 residues. Germline V gives CDR1 MNHEY, CDR2 SVGEGT. MiXCR, applied by TCRdb to the RT-PCR reads, yields one record per CDR3 protein. The table includes about 520,000 distinct CDR3 sequences, under 8.5% detected once. The data were taken from a study of response to subunit inactivated influenza vaccine. Notes on the study in general: New T cells are recruited in small numbers by each seasonal influenza vaccination, according to the authors' suggestion.

The sample was PBMCs from blood, taken roughly 24 months after vaccination. This TCR came from a man aged 45 to 75 who received an inactivated influenza vaccine. The chain couples TRBV6-2 or TRBV6-3 to TRBJ2-3; possibly TRBD2 for D (6 bases). The CDR3 DNA reads TGTGCCAGCAGTTCGCCGGGACTCATAACAGATACGCAGTATTTT. Translating gives CASSSPGLITDTQYF.